This is a list of T cell receptor beta chains from one sample in a study of blood T cells in healthy people across ages. TCRdb independently ran MiXCR on the 5' RACE reads; one entry per CDR3 protein. The sample has more than 1.4 million distinct CDR3 sequences; around two fifths are singletons. Sequenced sample: blood. The source is a woman in her late teens or twenties in good health. CDR3s include the opening cysteine and the closing phenylalanine or tryptophan. Each record gives: J gene, D gene, V gene, clone size, CDR3 protein, CDR3 DNA. The D gene is left open where the match is weak. The size entry is marked missing in some rows and otherwise reads once, few, many or a size class.

TRBJ1-2	.	TRBV20-1	.	CSARDNNYGYTF	TGCAGTGCCAGGGACAATAACTATGGCTACACCTTC
TRBJ1-2	.	TRBV7-2	few	CASSLVAPGYTF	TGTGCCAGCAGCTTAGTGGCGCCTGGCTACACCTTC
TRBJ2-1	TRBD2	TRBV12-3/TRBV12-4	.	CASNGLAGGRNEQFF	TGTGCCAGCAACGGACTAGCGGGAGGTCGAAATGAGCAGTTCTTC
TRBJ2-3	TRBD2	TRBV24-1	few	CATSEPDRGVEEADTQYF	TGTGCCACCAGTGAGCCCGACCGGGGGGTGGAGGAGGCGGATACGCAGTATTTT
TRBJ2-7	.	TRBV20-1	.	CSAIIQGSEQYF	TGCAGTGCAATAATACAGGGCTCCGAGCAGTACTTC
TRBJ2-1	.	TRBV20-1	.	CSARGQYNEQFF	TGCAGTGCTAGAGGGCAGTACAATGAGCAGTTCTTC
TRBJ2-1	.	TRBV20-1	few	CSATDTYNEQFF	TGCAGTGCTACGGACACCTACAATGAGCAGTTCTTC
TRBJ2-7	.	TRBV2	.	CASSDPSKWDDFDEQYF	TGTGCCAGCAGTGACCCCTCAAAATGGGACGATTTTGACGAGCAGTACTTC
TRBJ2-1	TRBD2	TRBV11-2	.	CASSSLAGISYNEQFF	TGTGCCAGCAGCTCCCTAGCGGGAATCTCCTACAATGAGCAGTTCTTC
TRBJ2-6	TRBD2	TRBV30	.	CACPGLASGANVLTF	TGTGCCTGTCCGGGACTAGCGTCTGGGGCCAACGTCCTGACTTTC
TRBJ2-7	TRBD2	TRBV6-6	.	CASSPPLAGASSYEQYF	TGTGCCAGCAGTCCCCCTCTAGCGGGGGCCTCCTCCTACGAGCAGTACTTC
TRBJ2-1	TRBD2	TRBV10-3	few	CAIGLAGGNNEQFF	TGTGCCATCGGGCTAGCGGGAGGGAACAATGAGCAGTTCTTC
TRBJ2-4	TRBD2	TRBV6-1	.	CASGPGELAVAKNIQYF	TGTGCCAGCGGCCCCGGGGAACTAGCGGTAGCCAAAAACATTCAGTACTTC
TRBJ2-1	TRBD2	TRBV12-3/TRBV12-4	.	CASSLEAGGEQFF	TGTGCCAGCAGTTTGGAAGCGGGAGGTGAGCAGTTCTTC
TRBJ1-4	TRBD1	TRBV20-1	few	CSARDRTGENEKLFF	TGCAGTGCTAGAGATAGAACAGGGGAAAATGAAAAACTGTTTTTT
TRBJ2-7	.	TRBV4-1	.	CASSQTGRDEQYF	TGCGCCAGCAGCCAGACAGGTAGGGACGAGCAGTACTTC
TRBJ1-4	TRBD1	TRBV11-2	.	CASSASRTGLTNEKLFF	TGTGCCAGCAGCGCGTCTCGGACAGGGCTTACTAATGAAAAACTGTTTTTT
TRBJ2-2	.	TRBV5-6	few	CASSFSGFEELFF	TGTGCCAGCAGCTTTTCGGGGTTCGAGGAGCTGTTTTTT
TRBJ1-2	TRBD1	TRBV6-6	.	CASRPSGQLNYGYTF	TGTGCCAGCAGGCCCTCGGGACAGCTTAACTATGGCTACACCTTC
TRBJ2-1	TRBD2	TRBV5-1	.	CASSFLTSGKSSSYNEQFF	TGCGCCAGCAGCTTTTTGACTAGCGGGAAGTCAAGCTCCTACAATGAGCAGTTCTTC
TRBJ2-7	TRBD2	TRBV15	.	CATSTRLAGGYEQYF	TGTGCCACCAGCACCCGACTAGCGGGAGGGTACGAGCAGTACTTC
TRBJ1-2	TRBD1	TRBV11-2	few	CASSSRTEGANYGYTF	TGTGCCAGCAGCTCCCGGACCGAGGGGGCCAACTATGGCTACACCTTC
TRBJ2-1	.	TRBV6-1	.	CASKGPWAEQFF	TGTGCCAGCAAAGGACCGTGGGCTGAGCAGTTCTTC
TRBJ2-2	.	TRBV20-1	.	CSARQITNTGELFF	TGCAGTGCTAGACAAATAACAAACACCGGGGAGCTGTTTTTT
TRBJ1-4	TRBD1	TRBV7-2	few	CASSLDPGGVDELFF	TGTGCCAGCAGCTTAGACCCAGGGGGAGTTGACGAACTGTTTTTT
TRBJ2-1	TRBD2	TRBV6-1	few	CASNPETSGRSVQFF	TGTGCCAGCAACCCGGAGACTAGCGGCAGATCCGTGCAGTTCTTC
TRBJ1-1	.	TRBV9	.	CASSAWGGGPGTEAFF	TGTGCCAGCAGCGCATGGGGAGGTGGACCGGGTACTGAAGCTTTCTTT
TRBJ1-4	.	TRBV4-1	.	CASSQVEVHISKKLFF	TGCGCCAGCAGCCAAGTGGAGGTACATATAAGCAAAAAACTGTTTTTT
TRBJ1-6	.	TRBV12-3/TRBV12-4	few	CASSLGGGGSNSPLHF	TGTGCCAGCAGTTTAGGGGGTGGAGGTTCTAATTCACCCCTCCACTTT
TRBJ2-7	TRBD2	TRBV6-5	.	CASSYSPSGGYEQYF	TGTGCCAGCAGTTACTCGCCTAGCGGGGGATACGAGCAGTACTTC
TRBJ2-7	.	TRBV6-1	.	CASTQSTQGYNEQYF	TGTGCCAGCACCCAATCTACCCAGGGTTACAATGAGCAGTACTTC
TRBJ1-2	.	TRBV20-1	few	CSAREGSNGYTF	TGCAGTGCTAGAGAGGGGAGTAATGGCTACACCTTC
TRBJ2-7	.	TRBV11-2	.	CAGSQGVAKSYEQYF	TGTGCCGGCAGCCAAGGAGTAGCGAAGTCCTACGAGCAGTACTTC
TRBJ2-5	.	TRBV10-3	few	CAISPDNQETQYF	TGTGCCATCAGTCCGGACAACCAAGAGACCCAGTACTTC
TRBJ1-2	.	TRBV13	few	CASSQYREEYGYTF	TGTGCCAGCAGCCAATACAGGGAGGAATATGGCTACACCTTC
TRBJ2-7	.	TRBV6-5	.	CASSYSFGGMYEQYF	TGTGCCAGCAGTTATAGTTTCGGGGGCATGTACGAGCAGTACTTC